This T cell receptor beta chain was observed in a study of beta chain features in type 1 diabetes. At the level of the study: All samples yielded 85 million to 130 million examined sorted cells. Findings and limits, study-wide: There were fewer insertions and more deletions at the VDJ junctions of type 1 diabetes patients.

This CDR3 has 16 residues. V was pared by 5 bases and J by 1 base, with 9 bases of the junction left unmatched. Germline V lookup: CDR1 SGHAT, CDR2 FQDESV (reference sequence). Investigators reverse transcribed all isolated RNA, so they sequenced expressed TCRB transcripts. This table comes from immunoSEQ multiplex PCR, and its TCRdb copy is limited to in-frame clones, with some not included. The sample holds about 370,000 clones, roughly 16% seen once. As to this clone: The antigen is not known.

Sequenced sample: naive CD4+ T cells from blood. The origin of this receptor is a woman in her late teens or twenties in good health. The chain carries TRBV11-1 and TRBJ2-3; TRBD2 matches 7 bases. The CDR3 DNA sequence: TGTGCCAGCAGCGAAACCCGGGACTACCGCACAGATACGCAGTATTTT. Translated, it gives CASSETRDYRTDTQYF. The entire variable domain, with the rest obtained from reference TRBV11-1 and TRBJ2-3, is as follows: EAEVAQSPRYKITEKSQAVAFWCDPISGHATLYWYRQILGQGPELLVQFQDESVVDDSQLPKDRFSAERLKGVDSTLKIQPAELGDSAMYLCASSETRDYRTDTQYFGPGTRLTVL.